Below are 32 T cell receptor beta chains sequenced from a single sample in a study of blood T cell repertoires in COVID-19. Sequencing used immunoSEQ multiplex PCR; TCRdb keeps in-frame clones, though not all of them. The sample records approximately 130,000 clones, approximately 86% being singletons. Sequencing was carried out using peripheral blood. The receptors come from a woman aged 45 to 65 who had recovered from COVID-19.

V is TRBV7-8 and J is TRBJ2-1; 8 nucleotides line up with TRBD2. The CDR3 consists of 16 residues. Germline CDR1 reads SGHVS; CDR2 reads FQNEAQ. Losses at the gene ends were 6 bases for V and 3 bases for J; bases not matched to a gene: 10. DNA of the CDR3: TGTGCCAGCAGTCAAATTACCGGGACTAGCTACAATGAGCAGTTCTTC. Encoded protein: CASSQITGTSYNEQFF. Together with reference TRBV7-8 and TRBJ2-1, the CDR3 gives the full variable domain: GAGVSQSPRYKVAKRGQDVALRCDPISGHVSLFWYQQALGQGPEFLTYFQNEAQLDKSGLPSDRFFAERPEGSVSTLKIQRTQQEDSAVYLCASSQITGTSYNEQFFGPGTRLTVL.

The chain's CDR3 is CAITSGGAEQYF. In DNA form, the CDR3 reads TGTGCCATCACTTCGGGAGGGGCCGAGCAGTACTTC. The chain has TRBV10-3 and TRBJ2-7; 8 bases are a match to TRBD2. The CDR3 totals 12 residues. Per germline, CDR1 ENHRY and CDR2 SYGVKD. J lost 6 bases, V lost 7 bases, and 5 bases had no gene match.

This CDR3 reads CASSLRTSGTTDTQYF. For the CDR3, the DNA is TGTGCCAGCAGCTTACGGACTAGCGGGACCACAGATACGCAGTATTTT. The chain uses TRBV7-9 and TRBJ2-3; 12 bases are a match to TRBD2. This CDR3 region has 16 residues. Germline values: CDR1 SEHNR, CDR2 FQNEAQ (reference sequence). The V gene end was trimmed by 2 bases and the J gene end by 2 bases; junction bases not matched to a gene: 2.

This clone was counted at least ten times. The chain carries TRBV10-3 and TRBJ1-6; TRBD1 aligns across 8 bases. Per the germline V gene, CDR1 is ENHRY and CDR2 is SYGVKD. This CDR3 has 14 residues. Trimming at V came to 4 bases and at J to 10 bases, leaving 6 bases not matched to a gene. CDR3 sequence: CAISGDRKGSPLHF. As DNA, the CDR3 is TGTGCCATCAGTGGGGACAGGAAGGGGTCACCCCTCCACTTT.

The V call is TRBV5-6, the J call TRBJ2-7, with unresolved D. V was trimmed by 2 bases and J by 4 bases, leaving 4 bases between them. This CDR3 region has 11 residues. CDR1 SGHDT and CDR2 YYEEEE come from the germline V gene. Here the CDR3 reads CASSFQYEQYF. The CDR3 bases are TGTGCCAGCAGCTTCCAGTACGAGCAGTACTTC.

This chain joins TRBV6-4 and TRBJ2-1, with 11 bases matching TRBD1. CDR1 and CDR2 from the germline V gene are MRHNA and SNTAGT. The CDR3 has 16 amino acids. V trimming: 9 bases; J trimming: 6 bases; junction bases outside the gene matches: 13. The CDR3 sequence: CARAPTGTGGGNEQFF. CDR3 DNA: TGTGCCAGGGCCCCAACCGGGACAGGGGGTGGCAATGAGCAGTTCTTC.

The chain carries TRBV5-1 and TRBJ2-7; 7 bases are shared with TRBD1. The trim removed 4 bases at V and 6 bases at J, leaving 10 bases unmatched. This CDR3 is built from 14 residues. Looked up from germline, CDR1 is SGHRS and CDR2 is YFSETQ. CDR3 sequence (DNA): TGCGCCAGCAGCACCGGGGACAGCCGCCGCGAGCAGTACTTC. Protein product: CASSTGDSRREQYF.

The chain is built from TRBV5-1 and TRBJ2-2; 8 positions agree with TRBD1. The length of the CDR3 is 15 residues. The germline V gene encodes CDR1 SGHRS and CDR2 YFSETQ. V dropped 4 bases and J dropped 7; count of bases not matched to a gene: 9. DNA for the CDR3: TGCGCCAGCAGCCGTTCTGGACAGGGATACGGGGAGCTGTTTTTT. The encoded protein is CASSRSGQGYGELFF.

This clone was detected once. The V gene is TRBV6-5, the J gene TRBJ1-1, with D perhaps matching TRBD1 (5 bases). The V end lost 8 bases, the J end lost 4 bases, and 14 bases lay between the germline ends. The germline V gene encodes CDR1 MNHEY and CDR2 SVGAGI. The CDR3 is 13 amino acids. CDR3 protein: CASFEQDFTEAFF. The CDR3 bases are TGTGCCAGCTTCGAACAGGATTTCACTGAAGCTTTCTTT.

This clone was counted between two and nine times. The chain couples TRBV6-6 to TRBJ1-6, with 8 bases matching TRBD1. V shed 1 base, J shed 8 bases, and the junction held 4 bases outside the gene matches. The V gene's germline CDR1 is MNHNY and CDR2 SVGAGI (reference sequence). The CDR3 is 15 residues long. CDR3 in DNA: TGTGCCAGCAGTTACTATCAGGGACAGGATTCACCCCTCCACTTT. It yields the protein CASSYYQGQDSPLHF.

In this sample, this clone turned up a few times. As DNA, the CDR3 is TGTGCCTGGAAGAAGTCGTCAGGGGATTGGACTGAAGCTTTCTTT. This sequence encodes CAWKKSSGDWTEAFF. The chain is built from TRBV30 and TRBJ1-1, with D possibly being TRBD1 (6 bases). The CDR3 is 15 residues long. In germline, CDR1 is GTSNPN, CDR2 SVGIG (reference sequence). V was clipped by 4 bases and J by 5 bases, with 20 bases between them.

V is TRBV24-1 and J is TRBJ2-5; 7 bases align to TRBD1. J lost 5 bases, V lost 4 bases, and 9 bases had no gene match. Germline V gene data show CDR1 as KGHDR and CDR2 as SFDVKD. The CDR3 is 15 amino acids. DNA of the CDR3: TGTGCCACCAGTGACCCCTCGACAGGGAGCGAGACCCAGTACTTC. This gives the protein CATSDPSTGSETQYF.

This chain joins TRBV6-6 and TRBJ2-7, with 8 bases aligning to TRBD2. V was clipped by 6 bases and J by 3 bases; unmatched bases: 7. This CDR3 comprises 14 residues. Germline V gives CDR1 MNHNY, CDR2 SVGAGI (reference sequence). CDR3 nucleotides: TGTGCCAGCAGCCCAGCGGGAGACGTCTACGAGCAGTACTTC. Protein sequence: CASSPAGDVYEQYF.

The chain has TRBV5-1 and TRBJ2-1; 8 bases line up with TRBD2. This CDR3 has 16 residues. Germline trimming cut 0 bases from V and 8 bases from J; bases unmatched to any gene: 10. CDR1 and CDR2 from the germline V gene are SGHRS and YFSETQ. The CDR3 reads CASSLGPGLGGDEQFF. For the CDR3, the DNA is TGCGCCAGCAGCTTGGGGCCGGGACTAGGTGGCGATGAGCAGTTCTTC.

CDR3 protein: CASSVQGRGGYTF. The CDR3 nucleotides are TGTGCCAGCAGCGTACAGGGGAGAGGGGGCTACACCTTC. The chain joins TRBV2 to TRBJ1-2; 7 bases are a match to TRBD1. This CDR3 spans 13 amino acids. CDR1 and CDR2 from the germline V gene are SNHLY and FYNNEI. Trimming cost V 6 bases and J 8 bases; bases outside gene matches: 9.

The chain joins TRBV29-1 to TRBJ2-1, with 12 nucleotides matching TRBD2. Germline-derived CDR1 and CDR2 are SQVTM and ANQGSEA. V lost 4 bases and J lost 9; bases outside the gene matches: 7. The CDR3 sequence is 14 residues long. In nucleotides, the CDR3 is TGCAGCGTTGTGTGGCTAGCGGGAGGGACTGAGCAGTTCTTC. The encoded protein is CSVVWLAGGTEQFF.

The chain is built from TRBV13 and TRBJ2-7, with D perhaps TRBD1 (6 bases). Germline lookup yields CDR1 PRHDT and CDR2 FYEKMQ (reference sequence). V was shortened by 1 base and J by 2 bases, with 12 bases between the two germline ends. The CDR3 covers 15 residues. This CDR3 reads CASSLDRVGAYEQYF. The CDR3 DNA reads TGTGCCAGCAGCTTAGACAGGGTAGGAGCCTACGAGCAGTACTTC.

This sequence joins TRBV10-3 and TRBJ2-7; the match to TRBD2 covers 9 bases. This CDR3 contains 15 residues. V gave up 0 bases and J gave up 6 bases; unmatched junction bases: 6. Germline V gene sequence: CDR1 ENHRY, CDR2 SYGVKD. As DNA, the CDR3 is TGTGCCATCAGTGAGTCTAGCGGGAGAAGGAGCGAGCAGTACTTC. Its translation is CAISESSGRRSEQYF.

This chain joins TRBV7-8 and TRBJ1-1, with TRBD1 matching 7 bases. This CDR3 has 15 residues. The germline gives CDR1 SGHVS, CDR2 FQNEAQ. V gave up 4 bases and J gave up 6 bases; unmatched junction bases: 11. The CDR3 DNA follows: TGTGCCAGCAGCTCAAGAGGGACAGAGCCCTCTGAAGCTTTCTTT. Translated, it gives CASSSRGTEPSEAFF.

V usage is TRBV6-5 and J usage is TRBJ1-1; D ambiguous. This CDR3 has 14 amino acids. Per germline, CDR1 MNHEY and CDR2 SVGAGI. Trimming cost V 8 bases and J 5 bases, with 18 bases left between them. This CDR3 is CASGLSRRRTEAFF. The CDR3 DNA follows: TGTGCCAGCGGCCTAAGCAGGCGTCGGACTGAAGCTTTCTTT.

The V gene is TRBV4-2, the J gene TRBJ2-1, with a weak D call TRBD2 (5 bases). With 4 bases removed from V and 0 bases from J, the gap between germline ends came to 16 bases. Germline loops: CDR1 LGHNA, CDR2 YNFKEQ. The CDR3 contains 17 residues. The CDR3 nucleotides read TGTGCCAGCAGCCCCAGAACGTGGGAGAGCTCCTACAATGAGCAGTTCTTC. Translating it yields CASSPRTWESSYNEQFF.

This chain connects TRBV28 to TRBJ1-5; 9 nucleotides agree with TRBD1. The CDR3 totals 15 residues. V lost 3 bases, J lost 4 bases, and 4 bases stayed unmatched. Germline assignment: CDR1 MDHEN and CDR2 SYDVKM. The DNA for the CDR3 is TGTGCCAGCAGTTTCTTCGACAGGGGGAATCAGCCCCAGCATTTT. This encodes CASSFFDRGNQPQHF. The full variable domain, its missing parts supplied by reference TRBV28 and TRBJ1-5, is DVKVTQSSRYLVKRTGEKVFLECVQDMDHENMFWYRQDPGLGLRLIYFSYDVKMKEKGDIPEGYSVSREKKERFSLILESASTNQTSMYLCASSFFDRGNQPQHFGDGTRLSIL.

This sequence joins TRBV5-8 and TRBJ2-7; tentatively, D is TRBD2 (6 bases). The CDR3 is 15 residues long. The germline gives CDR1 SGHTS, CDR2 YDEGEE. Trimming left V 4 bases short and J 3 bases short, with 17 bases between. This chain's CDR3 is CASSRGGDRRYEQYF. Here the CDR3 DNA reads TGTGCCAGCAGCCGGGGCGGGGATCGTCGCTACGAGCAGTACTTC.

V usage is TRBV19 and J usage is TRBJ1-4; 8 nucleotides align to TRBD1. The ends lost 1 base at V and 7 bases at J; junction bases unmatched: 2. The V gene's germline CDR1 is LNHDA and CDR2 SQIVND (reference sequence). CDR3 size: 14 residues. The CDR3: CASSIGQGAEKLFF. CDR3 nucleotide sequence: TGTGCCAGTAGTATAGGTCAGGGGGCTGAAAAACTGTTTTTT.

This clone was found once. The V call is TRBV7-7, the J call TRBJ2-3, with D possibly TRBD2 on 6 matching bases. V was shortened by 5 bases and J by 2 bases, with 14 bases between the two germline ends. In germline, CDR1 is SSHAT, CDR2 FNYEAQ (reference sequence). CDR3 length: 15 amino acids. The CDR3 DNA is TGTGCCAGCAGCCCCGGGGACTTCGCCACAGATACGCAGTATTTT. It specifies CASSPGDFATDTQYF.

The chain employs TRBV7-3 and TRBJ2-2; 7 positions agree with TRBD2. The germline gives CDR1 SGHTA, CDR2 FQGTGA. The junction had 11 bases not matched to a gene; V was cut back by 7 bases and J by 0 bases. The CDR3 has 17 amino acids. The CDR3, as DNA: TGTGCCAGCATCCCCCGAGCGGGGCAGGCGAACACCGGGGAGCTGTTTTTT. The encoded protein is CASIPRAGQANTGELFF.

The V and J genes are TRBV7-8 and TRBJ2-1; 8 positions match TRBD2. In germline, CDR1 is SGHVS, CDR2 FQNEAQ. The CDR3 has 14 amino acids. V shed 4 bases and J 9 bases; nucleotides not matched to a gene: 8. The CDR3 is CASSSGTSRSEQFF. The CDR3 DNA sequence: TGTGCCAGCAGCTCCGGGACTAGTCGCAGTGAGCAGTTCTTC. Full variable domain (missing parts from reference TRBV7-8 and TRBJ2-1): GAGVSQSPRYKVAKRGQDVALRCDPISGHVSLFWYQQALGQGPEFLTYFQNEAQLDKSGLPSDRFFAERPEGSVSTLKIQRTQQEDSAVYLCASSSGTSRSEQFFGPGTRLTVL.

The chain joins TRBV6-5 to TRBJ2-3; 9 nucleotides agree with TRBD1. Trimming took 4 bases from V and 1 from J; bases not matched to a gene: 3. The CDR3 consists of 15 residues. Germline V gene lookup returns CDR1 MNHEY and CDR2 SVGAGI. This chain's CDR3 is CASSSRDRGTDTQYF. CDR3 nucleotides: TGTGCCAGCAGTTCCCGGGACAGGGGCACAGATACGCAGTATTTT.

The chain recombines TRBV10-3 with TRBJ2-1; a possible D gene is TRBD1 (6 bases). Trimming removed 5 bases at V and 6 bases at J, with 17 bases between. Looked up from germline, CDR1 is ENHRY and CDR2 is SYGVKD. The CDR3 runs 15 residues. CDR3 nucleotides: TGTGCCATCAGTCTCCAACAGGGCCCACCCAATGAGCAGTTCTTC. Its translation is CAISLQQGPPNEQFF.

This clone showed up just a few times. The rearrangement links TRBV12-3 or TRBV12-4 to TRBJ1-1, with D possibly TRBD1 on 5 matching bases. The CDR3 is 13 amino acids. Trimming removed 10 bases at V and 7 bases at J, with 19 bases between. CDR3 sequence (DNA): TGTGCCACCCGGGGCAGGAGGAGGGTTGAAGCTTTCTTT. This codes for CATRGRRRVEAFF.

V usage is TRBV24-1 and J usage is TRBJ2-3; D perhaps matches TRBD1 (6 bases). The CDR3 has 15 amino acids. The germline CDR1 and CDR2 sequences are KGHDR and SFDVKD. V gave up 4 bases and J gave up 4 bases, with 14 bases separating them. CDR3 DNA: TGTGCCACCAGTGACCCAACAGGGCGCCCAGATACGCAGTATTTT. Translation gives CATSDPTGRPDTQYF.

The chain links TRBV11-3 to TRBJ2-6, with 9 bases that match TRBD1. Germline CDR1 is SGHNT and CDR2 is YENEEA. This CDR3 has 18 residues. V lost 4 bases and J lost 4; bases outside the gene matches: 11. CDR3 region: CASSSQGTGLSGANVLTF. As DNA, the CDR3 is TGTGCCAGCAGCTCCCAGGGGACAGGGTTATCCGGGGCCAACGTCCTGACTTTC.